This TCR beta chain appears in the sequencing data of a study of OX40 agonist ivuxolimab in advanced cancers. Study details: The patients got ivuxolimab, which is an agonistic anti-OX40 (CD134) antibody. Patients assigned to dose escalation were diagnosed with hepatocellular carcinoma, melanoma, renal cell or head and neck cancer. Participants averaged approximately 65 years of age (range about 23 to 80) and were less than 85% male.

This clone was observed a few times. V dropped 5 bases and J dropped 3 bases, with 11 bases sitting between them. CDR3 size: 14 residues. The germline gives CDR1 MDHEN, CDR2 SYDVKM. Produced via immunoSEQ multiplex PCR; TCRdb's table is partial and in-frame only. The sample records about 91,000 clones, roughly 85% being singletons. J is TRBJ1-5 and V is TRBV28; D uncertain. The source material was CD4+ or CD8+ T cells sorted from blood, sampled in a trial of the OX40 agonist ivuxolimab. This receptor was taken from an adult with an advanced solid tumor such as melanoma, head and neck, liver or kidney cancer. The CDR3 region has the DNA TGTGCCAGCAGTCCAAGAGACCTCAATCAGCCCCAGCATTTT. Translated, it gives CASSPRDLNQPQHF.